The 32 T cell receptor beta chains given below trace back to one sample, sequenced in a study of cytomegalovirus exposure and HLA in healthy donors. This PCR relied on a set of 60 Vbeta primers and 13 Jbeta primers. Profiling relied on immunoSEQ multiplex PCR, and the TCRdb table lists in-frame clones only, not all of them. The sample holds roughly 180,000 clones, approximately 9.5% seen once. Sequenced sample: PBMCs. All receptors derive from a woman aged 25 to 45 in good health and CMV-seropositive.

The genes are TRBV7-6 and TRBJ1-1; 10 bases are shared with TRBD1. J lost 0 bases, V lost 6 bases, and 4 bases had no gene match. From germline, CDR1 is SGHVS and CDR2 FNYEAQ. This CDR3 has 15 residues. The CDR3 protein is CASRTGGGMNTEAFF. The CDR3 nucleotides are TGTGCCAGCAGGACAGGGGGCGGGATGAACACTGAAGCTTTCTTT.

This chain joins TRBV18 and TRBJ2-5; D unclear. This CDR3 contains 15 residues. The V gene lost 6 bases and the J gene lost 2 bases, with 16 bases spanning the gap. Germline V CDR1 and CDR2: KGHSH, LQKENI. The CDR3, as DNA: TGTGCCAGCTCCCCCCGAGGCTCGAGGCAAGAGACCCAGTACTTC. Translating it yields CASSPRGSRQETQYF.

The gene calls are TRBV6-1 and TRBJ2-2; TRBD1 matches at 7 bases. Germline assignment: CDR1 MNHNS and CDR2 SASEGT. This CDR3 comprises 15 residues. V lost 11 bases, J lost 3 bases, and 12 bases stayed unmatched. The DNA for the CDR3 is TGTGCCGGAAAGGGACAGCTTCGAGACACCGGGGAGCTGTTTTTT. Translating gives CAGKGQLRDTGELFF.

The rearrangement uses TRBV7-8 and TRBJ2-2; a possible D gene is TRBD2 (5 bases). This CDR3 spans 14 amino acids. Germline CDR1 and CDR2: SGHVS and FQNEAQ. Trimming took 5 bases from V and 2 from J, leaving 9 bases between them. CDR3 DNA: TGTGCCAGCAGCCCCGGGGTCAACACCGGGGAGCTGTTTTTT. Translating gives CASSPGVNTGELFF.

This clone was counted a few times. This sequence joins TRBV7-8 and TRBJ2-7, with D possibly matching TRBD2 (5 bases). The CDR3 has 17 residues. V gave up 5 bases and J gave up 2 bases, with 22 bases separating them. From germline, CDR1 is SGHVS and CDR2 FQNEAQ. In nucleotides, the CDR3 is TGTGCCAGCAGCCTTAGCGCCGGCCCACAGAGGCCCTACGAGCAGTACTTC. Translated, it gives CASSLSAGPQRPYEQYF.

The V call is TRBV6-1, the J call TRBJ2-7, with 9 bases that match TRBD1. Germline loops: CDR1 MNHNS, CDR2 SASEGT. The CDR3 spans 13 residues. The ends lost 11 bases at V and 4 bases at J; junction bases unmatched: 9. The CDR3 nucleotides are TGTGCCGTACTAGGGACAGGGTTGTACGAGCAGTACTTC. This sequence encodes CAVLGTGLYEQYF.

This clone was counted a few times. This chain uses TRBV7-8 with TRBJ1-3, with unresolved D. The CDR3 contains 15 residues. Germline assignment: CDR1 SGHVS and CDR2 FQNEAQ. V was trimmed by 5 bases and J by 4 bases, leaving 15 bases between them. The CDR3 spells CASSQHGVRGNTIYF. CDR3 coding DNA: TGTGCCAGCAGCCAACACGGGGTCAGAGGAAACACCATATATTTT.

This clone was seen more than once but under ten times. The chain couples TRBV4-1 to TRBJ1-4, with D unresolved. Germline V gene sequence: CDR1 MGHRA, CDR2 YSYEKL. Between the trimmed V and J ends, which lost 1 base and 4 bases, there was a span of 4 bases. This CDR3 spans 13 amino acids. CDR3 coding DNA: TGCGCCAGCAGCCAAGGTCGTAATGAAAAACTGTTTTTT. Translated: CASSQGRNEKLFF.

This clone was observed a few times. V gene TRBV6-6 combines with J gene TRBJ2-2, with 12 positions matching TRBD2. The CDR3 runs 16 residues. CDR1 and CDR2 (germline): MNHNY, SVGAGI (reference sequence). V lost 4 bases and J lost 9; bases outside the gene matches: 9. The CDR3 DNA follows: TGTGCCAGCAGTTCCCCGACTAGCGGGAGTACTAGGGAGCTGTTTTTT. It codes for CASSSPTSGSTRELFF.

The chain combines TRBV7-2 with TRBJ2-1, with 10 bases that match TRBD2. The junction had 6 bases not matched to a gene; V was cut back by 4 bases and J by 3 bases. Germline CDR1 and CDR2: SGHTA and FQGNSA. This CDR3 spans 16 amino acids. In DNA, the CDR3 is TGTGCCAGCAGCTCCCCATCTAGCGGGAGCTACAATGAGCAGTTCTTC. Its translation is CASSSPSSGSYNEQFF.

This clone was picked up a small number of times. The rearrangement joins TRBV10-3 to TRBJ1-2, with a possible D match to TRBD1 (5 bases). V was cut by 4 bases and J by 6 bases, with 9 bases left in between. The CDR3 is made up of 12 amino acids. Germline CDR1 and CDR2: ENHRY and SYGVKD. The CDR3, as DNA: TGTGCCATCAGTGGGGGGGTCCATGGCTACACCTTC. This sequence encodes CAISGGVHGYTF.

The rearrangement joins TRBV5-1 to TRBJ2-5; possibly TRBD2 for D (5 bases). The CDR3 has 13 residues. Germline assignment: CDR1 SGHRS and CDR2 YFSETQ. V was shortened by 0 bases and J by 10 bases, with 13 bases between the two germline ends. Here the CDR3 reads CASSLGGLRDQYF. CDR3 in DNA: TGCGCCAGCAGCTTGGGCGGACTGAGGGACCAGTACTTC.

This clone was detected a few times. An end of the junction does not agree with germline; a read error may underlie this. The J gene is TRBJ1-1, the V gene TRBV5-1; 7 nucleotides match TRBD1. The CDR3 runs to 13 residues. Germline values: CDR1 SGHRS, CDR2 YFSETQ. CDR3 protein: CASSSQGNTGAFF. The DNA for the CDR3 is TGCGCCAGCAGCTCACAGGGGAACACTGGAGCTTTCTTT. The variable domain in full, with the rest retrieved from reference TRBV5-1 and TRBJ1-1, is KAGVTQTPRYLIKTRGQQVTLSCSPISGHRSVSWYQQTPGQGLQFLFEYFSETQRNKGNFPGRFSGRQFSNSRSEMNVSTLELGDSALYLCASSSQGNTGAFFGQGTRLTVV.

The J gene is TRBJ2-1, the V gene TRBV9, with 13 bases identical to TRBD2. V shed 4 bases and J 9 bases; nucleotides not matched to a gene: 10. Per germline, CDR1 SGDLS and CDR2 YYNGEE. The CDR3 extends over 16 amino acids. CDR3 loop: CASSHPTSGGDGEQFF. DNA for the CDR3: TGTGCCAGCAGCCACCCTACTAGCGGGGGGGACGGTGAGCAGTTCTTC. The whole variable domain, filled in from reference TRBV9 and TRBJ2-1, reads DSGVTQTPKHLITATGQRVTLRCSPRSGDLSVYWYQQSLDQGLQFLIQYYNGEERAKGNILERFSAQQFPDLHSELNLSSLELGDSALYFCASSHPTSGGDGEQFFGPGTRLTVL.

The genes are TRBV21-1 and TRBJ2-2; the D segment call TRBD1 is taken from the table without a DNA check. TRBV21-1 is noted as a pseudogene. This CDR3 has 20 amino acids. The CDR3 DNA reads TGTGCCAGCAGCTACGCATGGGACAGTGGTAACCACTCGAACACCGGGGAGCTGTTTTTT. Protein: CASSYAWDSGNHSNTGELFF.

This clone has a handful of counts. The genes are TRBV6-5 and TRBJ2-7; no reliable D call. Germline V gives CDR1 MNHEY, CDR2 SVGAGI. V lost 8 bases and J 6 bases, leaving 11 bases between the germline ends. This CDR3 has 11 residues. The CDR3 nucleotides are TGTGCCAGCGGTGGGCCTTTCGAGCAGTACTTC. This translates into CASGGPFEQYF.

This clone appeared a few times. The chain uses TRBV29-1 and TRBJ2-7; TRBD1 might be the D (6 bases). The CDR3 is made up of 11 amino acids. V was trimmed by 7 bases and J by 3 bases, leaving 10 bases between them. The germline V gene has CDR1 SQVTM and CDR2 ANQGSEA. This CDR3 reads CSADRGYEQYF. The CDR3 DNA sequence: TGCAGCGCGGACAGAGGCTACGAGCAGTACTTC.

The rearrangement joins TRBV5-1 to TRBJ2-7, with D perhaps matching TRBD2 (7 bases). CDR1 SGHRS and CDR2 YFSETQ come from the germline V gene. The V and J ends lost 4 bases and 0 bases respectively, with 14 bases between them. The CDR3 sequence is 15 residues long. Written as DNA, the CDR3 is TGCGCCAGCAGCGAGGTGGGGGGGCGCTCCTACGAGCAGTACTTC. Translated: CASSEVGGRSYEQYF.

J is TRBJ2-5 and V is TRBV5-1; 7 bases fit TRBD1. The DNA matches TRBJ2-7 better at its end, which makes the J call doubtful. CDR1 is SGHRS, CDR2 YFSETQ, per germline. The length of the CDR3 is 15 residues. The CDR3 nucleotides are TGCGCCAGCAGCTCCAACCCTACAGGGGCCTACGAGCAGTACTTC. Protein: CASSSNPTGAYEQYF.

The chain uses TRBV18 and TRBJ2-5; 9 nucleotides line up with TRBD2. There are 15 residues in the CDR3. Germline CDR1 is KGHSH and CDR2 is LQKENI. V lost 3 bases to trimming and J lost 5 bases; unmatched junction nucleotides: 7. The CDR3 spells CASSPVGGRGETQYF. CDR3 DNA sequence: TGTGCCAGCTCACCGGTCGGCGGGAGGGGCGAGACCCAGTACTTC.

This clone was detected only a few times. CDR3 in amino acids: CASSLVTGGGSYTF. The DNA for the CDR3 is TGTGCCAGCAGCTTAGTAACCGGGGGGGGAAGCTACACCTTC. The chain links TRBV7-6 to TRBJ1-2; perhaps TRBD1 as D (5 bases). V lost 1 base, J lost 9 bases, and 15 bases lay in between. The CDR3 covers 14 residues. The germline gives CDR1 SGHVS, CDR2 FNYEAQ.

This clone was detected a few times. J is TRBJ2-2 and V is TRBV7-2, with 7 nucleotides matching TRBD2. V lost 3 bases to trimming and J lost 3 bases; unmatched junction nucleotides: 1. This CDR3 region has 14 residues. Per germline, CDR1 SGHTA and CDR2 FQGNSA. The chain's CDR3 is CASSFTSDTGELFF. The CDR3 DNA reads TGTGCCAGCAGCTTTACTAGCGACACCGGGGAGCTGTTTTTT. Drawing the rest from reference TRBV7-2 and TRBJ2-2, the complete variable domain is GAGVSQSPSNKVTEKGKDVELRCDPISGHTALYWYRQSLGQGLEFLIYFQGNSAPDKSGLPSDRFSAERTGGSVSTLTIQRTQQEDSAVYLCASSFTSDTGELFFGEGSRLTVL.

This clone showed up just a few times. The chain joins TRBV6-5 to TRBJ2-7; 11 nucleotides agree with TRBD1. The CDR3 is made up of 14 amino acids. J lost 4 bases, V lost 6 bases, and 5 bases had no gene match. The germline V gene encodes CDR1 MNHEY and CDR2 SVGAGI. In DNA form, the CDR3 reads TGTGCCAGCAGGAGGGGACAGGGGGTATACGAGCAGTACTTC. As protein: CASRRGQGVYEQYF.

The J gene is TRBJ1-1, the V gene TRBV5-1; 9 nucleotides align to TRBD1. Germline V gene lookup returns CDR1 SGHRS and CDR2 YFSETQ. The CDR3 is 15 residues long. The ends lost 7 bases at V and 6 bases at J; junction bases unmatched: 13. CDR3: CASRTITGGGAEAFF. The CDR3 coding sequence is TGCGCCAGCCGTACTATTACAGGGGGCGGGGCTGAAGCTTTCTTT.

This clone was detected a few times. The chain carries TRBV10-3 and TRBJ1-1; D might be TRBD1 (6 bases). Per the germline V gene, CDR1 is ENHRY and CDR2 is SYGVKD. The CDR3 runs 15 residues. V was pared by 0 bases and J by 5 bases, with 13 bases between. In DNA form, the CDR3 reads TGTGCCATCAGTGAGTCGCAGGGGTTGAGAACTGAAGCTTTCTTT. Protein sequence: CAISESQGLRTEAFF.

This clone was detected only a few times. This chain links TRBV11-1 with TRBJ2-3, with 11 nucleotides matching TRBD1. V gave up 5 bases and J gave up 5 bases; unmatched junction bases: 9. This CDR3 is built from 16 residues. The germline V gene encodes CDR1 SGHAT and CDR2 FQDESV (reference sequence). The CDR3 region is CASSPPGQGAGDTQYF. The CDR3 DNA reads as TGTGCCAGCAGCCCACCTGGACAGGGGGCAGGAGATACGCAGTATTTT. Filled out from reference TRBV11-1 and TRBJ2-3, the complete variable domain reads EAEVAQSPRYKITEKSQAVAFWCDPISGHATLYWYRQILGQGPELLVQFQDESVVDDSQLPKDRFSAERLKGVDSTLKIQPAELGDSAMYLCASSPPGQGAGDTQYFGPGTRLTVL.

Only a few counts were recorded for this clone. The chain employs TRBV27 and TRBJ2-5, with 8 bases aligning to TRBD1. The CDR3 consists of 13 residues. The germline gives CDR1 MNHEY, CDR2 SMNVEV (reference sequence). The V gene end was trimmed by 5 bases and the J gene end by 4 bases; junction bases not matched to a gene: 3. CDR3 amino acids: CASSDRGRETQYF. The CDR3 DNA reads as TGTGCCAGCAGTGACAGGGGCCGAGAGACCCAGTACTTC.

This chain links TRBV14 with TRBJ2-2; 12 bases line up with TRBD1. Trimming at V came to 2 bases and at J to 6 bases, leaving 7 bases not matched to a gene. Germline-derived CDR1 and CDR2 are SGHDN and FVKESK. CDR3 length: 17 residues. CDR3 sequence (DNA): TGTGCCAGCAGCCAATGGACCGGGACAGGGGGCTCCGGGGAGCTGTTTTTT. Its protein product is CASSQWTGTGGSGELFF.

This clone was seen only a few times. The V and J genes are TRBV4-2 and TRBJ2-2; D uncertain. The germline V gene encodes CDR1 LGHNA and CDR2 YNFKEQ. Trimming removed 6 bases at V and 1 base at J, with 15 bases between. This CDR3 region has 16 residues. This CDR3 reads CASRPTTRLNTGELFF. The CDR3 DNA follows: TGTGCCAGCAGACCTACGACCAGACTGAACACCGGGGAGCTGTTTTTT.

The chain carries TRBV29-1 and TRBJ1-2; 7 bases align to TRBD1. CDR3 length equals 12 residues. V was pared by 6 bases and J by 4 bases, with 5 bases of the junction left unmatched. Germline values: CDR1 SQVTM, CDR2 ANQGSEA. DNA of the CDR3: TGCAGCGTCGGGGACAGCCTCTATGGCTACACCTTC. It translates to CSVGDSLYGYTF.

The rearrangement links TRBV7-3 to TRBJ1-3; TRBD1 is a possible D gene (5 bases). Trimming removed 1 base from V and 4 bases from J, with 14 bases in between. Germline loops: CDR1 SGHTA, CDR2 FQGTGA. The CDR3 consists of 16 residues. The CDR3 reads CASSLKGGHNGNTIYF. DNA of the CDR3: TGTGCCAGCAGCTTAAAGGGAGGACATAACGGAAACACCATATATTTT. The full variable domain, in which reference TRBV7-3 and TRBJ1-3 provide the parts outside the CDR3, is GAGVSQTPSNKVTEKGKYVELRCDPISGHTALYWYRQSLGQGPEFLIYFQGTGAADDSGLPNDRFFAVRPEGSVSTLKIQRTERGDSAVYLCASSLKGGHNGNTIYFGEGSWLTVV.

This clone was seen a handful of times. This sequence joins TRBV7-9 and TRBJ1-2; D unresolved. CDR1 is SEHNR and CDR2 is FQNEAQ in the germline V gene (reference sequence). The V and J ends lost 8 bases and 1 base respectively, with 17 bases between them. The CDR3 loop spans 15 amino acids. As DNA, the CDR3 is TGTGCCAGCTCTAAGGTGGCGGGAAGTAACTATGGCTACACCTTC. Amino acid sequence: CASSKVAGSNYGYTF.